The T cell receptor beta chain under discussion was sequenced for a study of PD-L1 blockade in urothelial cancer. Study overall: The year 2014 saw patients start atezolizumab, 1,200 mg intravenously every 3 weeks. Male sex and bladder-origin urothelial cancer were recorded for about nine tenths of the roughly 29 patients. Per blood sample, T cells had a median of roughly 150,000.

The time point here: pretreatment peripheral blood. Each patient contributed between 1 and 8 total time points of blood mononuclear cells, pretreatment and during treatment. The germline V gene encodes CDR1 SGHRS and CDR2 YFSETQ. The CDR3 consists of 17 residues. Between the trimmed V and J ends, which lost 2 bases and 0 bases, there was a span of 17 bases. The protocol was immunoSEQ multiplex PCR, while the TCRdb copy is restricted to in-frame clones and leaves out a portion. The sample has tens of thousands of clones, 65% to 90% seen once. This sequence was found in a man aged 65 to 85 with urothelial cancer. The source was PBMCs, collected around atezolizumab (anti-PD-L1) treatment. The chain recombines TRBV5-1 with TRBJ1-1; D is perhaps TRBD1 (6 bases). DNA of the CDR3: TGCGCCAGCAGCTTCAGACAGGAGCCGACTTTGAACACTGAAGCTTTCTTT. It codes for CASSFRQEPTLNTEAFF. Full variable domain (rest looked up from reference TRBV5-1 and TRBJ1-1): KAGVTQTPRYLIKTRGQQVTLSCSPISGHRSVSWYQQTPGQGLQFLFEYFSETQRNKGNFPGRFSGRQFSNSRSEMNVSTLELGDSALYLCASSFRQEPTLNTEAFFGQGTRLTVV.